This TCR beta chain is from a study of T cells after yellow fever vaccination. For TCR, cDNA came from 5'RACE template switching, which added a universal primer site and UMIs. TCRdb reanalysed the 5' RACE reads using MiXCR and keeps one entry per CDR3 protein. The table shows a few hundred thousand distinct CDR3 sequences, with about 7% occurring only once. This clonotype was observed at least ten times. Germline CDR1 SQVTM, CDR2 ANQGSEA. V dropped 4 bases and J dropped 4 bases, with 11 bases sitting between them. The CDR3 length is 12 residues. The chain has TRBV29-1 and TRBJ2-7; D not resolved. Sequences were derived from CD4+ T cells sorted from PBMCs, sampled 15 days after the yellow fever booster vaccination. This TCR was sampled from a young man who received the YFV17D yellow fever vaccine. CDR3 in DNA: TGCAGCGTTGTACTACCGGATTACGAGCAGTACTTC. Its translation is CSVVLPDYEQYF.